These 16 T cell receptor beta chains share one sample of origin, sequenced in a study of blood T cells in healthy people across ages. Next came a second PCR, run for roughly 6 to 11 cycles, which used a sample-barcoded 5' primer along with a J-beta primer mix. TCRdb re-derived calls from the 5' RACE reads in MiXCR, one entry per CDR3 protein. This sample has some 1.8 million distinct CDR3 sequences, with about 39% found just once. Specimen: blood. Every receptor here comes from a human donor in good health.

J is TRBJ2-7 and V is TRBV28; D gene ambiguous. V lost 6 bases, J lost 1 base, and 7 bases lay in between. Germline assignment: CDR1 MDHEN and CDR2 SYDVKM. This CDR3 has 12 amino acids. Here the CDR3 reads CASRQPSYEQYF. Written as DNA, the CDR3 is TGTGCCAGCAGACAGCCTTCCTACGAGCAGTACTTC.

V is TRBV7-2 and J is TRBJ2-5; no firm D call. This CDR3 contains 13 residues. Germline lookup yields CDR1 SGHTA and CDR2 FQGNSA. Trimming shortened V by 5 bases and J by 5 bases, and 12 bases separated the two germline ends. The CDR3 DNA is TGTGCCAGCAGCCACCCCTCGGTCGAGACCCAGTACTTC. Translated, it gives CASSHPSVETQYF.

This rearrangement joins TRBV6-6 to TRBJ1-1; unclear D gene. Trimming removed 2 bases at V and 7 bases at J, with 8 bases between. The germline CDR1 and CDR2 sequences are MNHNY and SVGAGI (reference sequence). CDR3 length: 12 residues. CDR3 in amino acids: CASSYVRDEAFF. Here the CDR3 DNA reads TGTGCCAGCAGTTACGTCAGAGATGAAGCTTTCTTT.

The table lists this clonotype with many counts. J is TRBJ2-1 and V is TRBV24-1; 9 positions match TRBD1. This CDR3 contains 17 residues. Germline V gives CDR1 KGHDR, CDR2 SFDVKD. With V trimmed by 4 bases and J by 1 base, 7 bases remained unmatched. CDR3 sequence reads: CATSDPHRGRSYNEQFF. The CDR3, as DNA: TGTGCCACCAGTGACCCTCACAGGGGGCGATCCTACAATGAGCAGTTCTTC.

The table lists this clonotype with a few counts. The V and J genes are TRBV12-5 and TRBJ2-5; 9 bases fit TRBD1. Germline trimming cut 4 bases from V and 5 bases from J; bases unmatched to any gene: 5. Germline-derived CDR1 and CDR2 are LGHNT and FRNRAP. The CDR3 is 14 amino acids. The CDR3 loop is CASGSDRGAETQYF. DNA for the CDR3: TGTGCTAGTGGTTCAGACAGGGGGGCCGAGACCCAGTACTTC.

The chain couples TRBV12-3 or TRBV12-4 to TRBJ2-3; D perhaps matches TRBD1 (5 bases). The CDR3 has 16 amino acids. V lost 1 base to trimming and J lost 4 bases, with 15 bases between them. Here the CDR3 DNA reads TGTGCCAGCAGTTTAGGCAGGGTATATTTTTCAGATACGCAGTATTTT. It encodes CASSLGRVYFSDTQYF.

The chain joins TRBV20-1 to TRBJ2-3, with TRBD2 matching over 8 bases. Losses at the gene ends were 0 bases for V and 6 bases for J; bases not matched to a gene: 5. This CDR3 contains 14 residues. Germline CDR1 is DFQATT and CDR2 is SNEGSKA (reference sequence). CDR3: CSARERGGGDTQYF. The CDR3 DNA is TGCAGTGCTAGAGAACGGGGGGGCGGGGATACGCAGTATTTT.

V and J are TRBV3-1 and TRBJ1-2; tentatively, D is TRBD1 (6 bases). V was cut by 9 bases and J by 5 bases, with 19 bases left in between. The CDR3 covers 14 residues. CDR1 is LGHDT, CDR2 YNNKEL, per germline (reference sequence). CDR3 bases: TGTGCCAGTTCAAATACGGGGGACACTTATGGCTACACCTTC. It specifies CASSNTGDTYGYTF.

The chain has TRBV3-1 and TRBJ2-6; possibly TRBD1 for D (6 bases). V dropped 0 bases and J dropped 0 bases, with 9 bases sitting between them. Germline CDR1 and CDR2: LGHDT and YNNKEL (reference sequence). The CDR3 runs 17 residues. Written as DNA, the CDR3 is TGTGCCAGCAGCCAAGATACAGGGCACTCTGGGGCCAACGTCCTGACTTTC. This sequence encodes CASSQDTGHSGANVLTF. The variable domain in full, with the rest retrieved from reference TRBV3-1 and TRBJ2-6, is DTAVSQTPKYLVTQMGNDKSIKCEQNLGHDTMYWYKQDSKKFLKIMFSYNNKELIINETVPNRFSPKSPDKAHLNLHINSLELGDSAVYFCASSQDTGHSGANVLTFGAGSRLTVL.

This clonotype was seen a handful of times. The rearrangement joins TRBV4-2 to TRBJ1-2; D remains ambiguous. Trimming stripped 0 bases from V and 4 bases from J, with 9 bases between. The CDR3 loop spans 14 amino acids. Germline V gene data show CDR1 as LGHNA and CDR2 as YNFKEQ. In nucleotides, the CDR3 is TGTGCCAGCAGCCAAGACCGAGAAACCTATGGCTACACCTTC. It is translated as CASSQDRETYGYTF.

This clonotype was picked up a small number of times. V gene TRBV7-9 combines with J gene TRBJ1-4; weak D call: TRBD1 (5 bases). Per germline, CDR1 SEHNR and CDR2 FQNEAQ (reference sequence). This CDR3 has 14 residues. V lost 3 bases and J 6 bases, leaving 11 bases between the germline ends. CDR3 loop: CASSLAGVDEKLFF. CDR3 DNA sequence: TGTGCCAGCAGCTTGGCGGGGGTAGATGAAAAACTGTTTTTT.

This clonotype occurred a few times. The chain carries TRBV29-1 and TRBJ1-2, with 8 bases fitting TRBD1. The germline V gene has CDR1 SQVTM and CDR2 ANQGSEA. The junction had 6 bases not matched to a gene; V was cut back by 2 bases and J by 4 bases. This CDR3 has 14 residues. CDR3 amino acids: CSVEKGQGLYGYTF. DNA of the CDR3: TGCAGCGTTGAAAAAGGACAGGGTCTCTATGGCTACACCTTC.

There are a few counts of this clonotype. V gene TRBV7-2 combines with J gene TRBJ1-4; D gene ambiguous. Trimming stripped 1 base from V and 3 bases from J, with 9 bases between. Germline CDR1 and CDR2: SGHTA and FQGNSA. CDR3 length: 15 residues. The CDR3 loop is CASSLGTASNEKLFF. DNA of the CDR3: TGTGCCAGCAGCTTAGGGACCGCTTCTAATGAAAAACTGTTTTTT.

CDR3 sequence (DNA): TGTGCCATCGGTTACGACAGGGGGCTCGAGCAGTACTTC. Protein: CAIGYDRGLEQYF. The rearrangement joins TRBV10-3 to TRBJ2-5; 10 bases match TRBD1. Judging by the DNA end, TRBJ2-7 fits better; the J call may be wrong. The CDR3 is made up of 13 amino acids. Per germline, CDR1 ENHRY and CDR2 SYGVKD.

This clonotype was detected many times. This chain uses TRBV12-3 or TRBV12-4 with TRBJ2-2; TRBD1 is a possible D gene (6 bases). CDR3 length: 14 amino acids. Trimming took off 4 bases at V and 7 bases at J, with 13 bases between the two ends. The CDR3 loop is CASSSTGQHGELFF. CDR3 sequence (DNA): TGTGCCAGCAGTTCAACTGGACAGCACGGGGAGCTGTTTTTT.

This clonotype was seen a handful of times. The chain recombines TRBV20-1 with TRBJ2-7; 7 bases map to TRBD2. Trimming cost V 5 bases and J 3 bases; bases outside gene matches: 10. Germline loops: CDR1 DFQATT, CDR2 SNEGSKA (reference sequence). The CDR3 contains 14 residues. CDR3 DNA: TGCAGTGCTGATCGGCTTGGGGACTACTACGAGCAGTACTTC. As protein: CSADRLGDYYEQYF.